The entry below gives a single T cell receptor (beta chain) sequence along with its context. This record comes from a study of T cell responses to AZD1222 COVID-19 vaccine. Only in-frame clones appear in the TCRdb table, and some are missing; sequencing was by immunoSEQ multiplex PCR. The table lists 100,000 to 150,000 clones, about 91% of them singletons. The CDR3 is 15 amino acids. V was cut by 0 bases and J by 8 bases, with 13 bases left in between. Germline lookup yields CDR1 LNHNV and CDR2 YYDKDF (reference sequence). This sequence was found in an adult who received the AZD1222 COVID-19 vaccine. The chain employs TRBV15 and TRBJ1-4; D call uncertain. The sequencing here drew on peripheral blood, taken 28 days after the second AZD1222 dose. CDR3 protein: CATSRDLSGGEKLFF. In DNA form, the CDR3 reads TGTGCCACCAGCAGAGATCTTTCGGGCGGAGAAAAACTGTTTTTT.